This T cell receptor beta chain originates from a study of monozygotic twins with inflammatory bowel disease. Sampling involved one blood draw (roughly 2.4 ml) for every donor. Investigators extracted total RNA from whole blood and did not sort T cells. Every TCR library drew on about 4,000 ng of total RNA. A template switching step added UMIs, each with a 6-nucleotide sample barcode. TCRdb re-analyzed the 5' RACE reads; it lists each CDR3 protein once, without DNA. The specimen's table records about 440,000 distinct CDR3 sequences. Germline V lookup: CDR1 SGHKS, CDR2 YYEKEE (reference sequence). The CDR3 loop spans 17 amino acids.

The sequenced sample was blood. This TCR was sampled from a human donor with ulcerative colitis or Crohn's disease, or a healthy co-twin of an affected twin (not recorded which). V usage is TRBV5-5 and J usage is TRBJ2-2; the D call of TRBD1 rests on TCRdb alone, since no DNA is present to check it. This chain's CDR3 is CASTPREGARPTGELFF. The whole variable domain, remainder taken from reference TRBV5-5 and TRBJ2-2, is DAGVTQSPTHLIKTRGQQVTLRCSPISGHKSVSWYQQVLGQGPQFIFQYYEKEERGRGNFPDRFSARQFPNYSSELNVNALLLGDSALYLCASTPREGARPTGELFFGEGSRLTVL.